This paragraph reports one T cell receptor (beta chain). Its antigen is currently not known. This CDR3 fails to terminate in the conserved phenylalanine or tryptophan, so it likely reflects a read error. Based on the germline V gene, the CDR1 and CDR2 sequences are SNHLY and FYNNEI. With termini counted, the CDR3 has 16 amino acids. Left in the record is the CDR3 DNA by itself, 48 bases read in frame from the first base. The V and J ends are trimmed by 1 base and 0 bases, leaving 11 bases between them. This sample was included in a study of molecular identifiers for immune sequencing clone quantification listed by TCRdb under 2018. A note on the overall study: For a replicate experiment, RNA from around 20,000 or 100,000 naive CD8 T cells was divided into five aliquots, of which four were sequenced. CD8 T cells were used in a methods study to benchmark molecular-identifier clustering-based TCR repertoire sequencing (MIDCIRS) and TCR RNA copy counting.

Overall study outcomes, separate from this receptor: In CMV-specific effector cells, clones with more than 20 RNA copies contained over 98% of molecules, whereas in naive cells such clones contained under 1% of molecules. When barcode sub-clustering was left out, chimeric consensus sequences inflated TCR diversity, with chimeras reaching as high as 47%. Even against a background of 850,000 to 1,000,000 naive CD8 T cells, spiked-in Jurkat TCR RNA amounting to a single cell's worth was reported to be detectable. Highly expanded clone sizes could be underestimated if identical TCR molecules share a barcode. Spiked-in Jurkat TCR RNA (approximately 9 copies' worth), which is not part of the donor repertoire, was contained in the naive libraries. Modeling estimated about three recovered TCR RNA copies per cell, compared with about 9.8 by digital PCR, which implies roughly 30% capture efficiency.

The library was generated by PCR. The run used a NextSeq 500. Bulk TCR libraries were prepared as previously described, using TCR primers listed in Table S5. Purification of total RNA was performed with the Qiagen AllPrep DNA/RNA kit. Before analysis, reads from multiple sequencing runs of the same library were pooled. Concerning the study's data processing: Reads were retained only if an exact TCR constant sequence was present, and the retained reads were trimmed to 150 nt and grouped according to their 12-nt molecular barcodes. Within each barcode group, reads were sub-clustered at a 15% Levenshtein threshold, and quality-weighted consensus sequences were built per RNA molecule. Non-functional sequences were excluded, and lower-count sequences lying one edit away from another sequence were also excluded. On the basis of fitting two negative binomial distributions, barcode sub-clusters with fewer than 20% of the maximum read count were discarded. The public reads were reanalyzed by TCRdb: fastp trimming at Q25, MiXCR alignment, in-frame beta chains only. Rows are combined by CDR3 protein, so each entry shows the most common genes and DNA. The V and J calls and clone size are TCRdb's, not the authors'. The sample contains about 500,000 distinct CDR3 sequences, around 23% of them found a single time. The top ten clones comprise approximately 0.76% of the sample.

Libraries of naive CD8 T cells were built from anywhere between roughly 17,000 and 1,100,000 sorted cells, with 10%, 30% or 50% of the purified RNA used. Naive CD8 T cells, defined as CD8+CD4-CCR7+CD45RA+, were FACS-sorted into RLT Plus buffer on a BD FACSAria II. Roughly nine TCR copies' worth of Jurkat RNA were spiked into roughly 18,000-1,000,000 naive CD8 T cell samples to test detection sensitivity. Enrichment of CD8 T cells was done with RosetteSep CD8+ T Cell Enrichment Cocktail plus Ficoll-Paque, and ACK red cell lysis came afterward. The chain employs TRBV2 and TRBJ2-3, with no reliable assignment of the D segment. The TCR was taken from a human donor in good health. Some libraries in this study had Jurkat cell RNA spiked in. The source material was naive CD8+ T cells from blood, with Jurkat cell RNA spiked in. According to the study, the label for this sample's cell subset or site signals: FACS-sorted CD8+CD4-CCR7+CD45RA+ naive T cells. The DNA sequence reads TGTGCCAGCAGTGAAGTGGGAAAATTTAGCACAGATACGCAGTATCTT. It translates as CASSEVGKFSTDTQYL.